The T cell receptor beta chain described here comes from a study of blood T cell repertoires in COVID-19 (dated by TCRdb to the early 2020s). For the study in its entirety: The collaborator samples originated in the United States, Italy and Spain and spanned the acute and convalescent phases of COVID-19. The material from the prospective study consisted of cDNA or gDNA derived from T cells, B-cell-depleted T cells, or PBMCs. The samples were drawn from two sources: the first 160 participants of the ongoing ImmuneRACE study, and 1,000 to 1,500 subjects contributed by 6 global collaborators. The repertoires were released in a freely available public database intended as a resource for research on the immune response to SARS-CoV-2. Deeply sampled blood TCRbeta repertoires from subjects exposed to, actively infected with, or recovered from COVID-19 were included in the dataset. Where available, HLA class I and class II types were obtained from metadata supplied by the sample provider rather than from assay-based typing. Nearly every sample came with metadata listing a de-identified subject ID, COVID-19 status, age in years and sex.

Whole blood was collected in K2EDTA tubes by collaborating institutions according to the institutions' own protocols. For TCRbeta analysis, collaborators shipped samples in one of three forms: frozen whole blood, isolated PBMCs, or DNA extracted from either of those sample types. General study outcomes and caveats: Clinical and demographic metadata were provided uncurated, with the amount varying by source and participant.

Concerning this clone: Its target antigen remains unknown. Base quality data are lacking; no much larger clone is found one base away.

TCRbeta CDR3 regions were amplified from genomic DNA using the immunoSEQ Assay, a bias-controlled multiplex PCR. Under the source paper's analysis protocol: Nucleated cell counts per sample were estimated from amplification of reference gene primers within the assay. To quantify the absolute abundance of each unique TCRbeta CDR3 rearrangement, sequence reads were collapsed and filtered. For each sample, productive Simpson clonality was calculated as the square root of Simpson's diversity index across productive rearrangements. The table comes from immuneACCESS by way of TCRdb, which keeps in-frame sequences with V and J called. Part of the clones is missing from these tables; in studies checked, under half for an unresolved V gene and the rest for unknown reasons. V and J calls and clone size come straight from that table; D and trimming were deduced from the DNA. Across this sample there are roughly 150,000 clones, with around 91% seen only once. The ten largest make up more than 14% of the sample.

The receptor was isolated from a woman aged 35 to 49 with acute or convalescent COVID-19. The sequenced sample consisted of peripheral blood.

The DNA sequence follows: TGTGCCAGCAACGGGGGGCAAGCCCTCGTCACTGAAGCTTTCTTT. Its protein reads: CASNGGQALVTEAFF. The chain is made from TRBV5-8 and TRBJ1-1, and the D gene may be TRBD1, 6 bases matching. V is shortened by 6 bases, J by 4 bases, and the region joining them spans 19 bases. From the cysteine through the phenylalanine, the CDR3 covers 15 amino acids. CDR3 DNA only is kept here, 45 bases in frame from base 1. CDR1 SGHTS and CDR2 YDEGEE are derived from the germline V gene.